Shown below are 18 T cell receptor beta chains from a single sample sequenced in a study of blood T cell repertoires in COVID-19. The assay was immunoSEQ multiplex PCR, and TCRdb's table has in-frame clones only and misses some. The table lists 250,000 to 300,000 clones, approximately 90% of them singletons. The sample consisted of peripheral blood. The receptors shown here come from a young man with active or convalescent COVID-19.

The V gene is TRBV6-5, the J gene TRBJ1-5, with D maybe TRBD1 (5 bases). From germline, CDR1 is MNHEY and CDR2 SVGAGI. Trimming removed 2 bases at V and 7 bases at J, with 12 bases between. This CDR3 comprises 14 residues. DNA of the CDR3: TGTGCCAGCAGTTACGGGCAGGGATGGCAGCCCCAGCATTTT. Amino acids: CASSYGQGWQPQHF.

This chain connects TRBV28 to TRBJ2-7, with 7 nucleotides matching TRBD1. This CDR3 has 15 residues. Germline values: CDR1 MDHEN, CDR2 SYDVKM. Trimming at V came to 7 bases and at J to 2 bases, leaving 11 bases not matched to a gene. The CDR3, as DNA: TGTGCCAGCAACCCGGGGACAGTCGGAACCTACGAGCAGTACTTC. This encodes CASNPGTVGTYEQYF. Full variable domain (remainder filled in from reference TRBV28 and TRBJ2-7): DVKVTQSSRYLVKRTGEKVFLECVQDMDHENMFWYRQDPGLGLRLIYFSYDVKMKEKGDIPEGYSVSREKKERFSLILESASTNQTSMYLCASNPGTVGTYEQYFGPGTRLTVT.

This chain joins TRBV7-9 and TRBJ1-5; D uncertain. Trimming pared 4 bases from V and 5 bases from J, leaving 9 bases between. Germline loops: CDR1 SEHNR, CDR2 FQNEAQ (reference sequence). This CDR3 is 13 amino acids long. The CDR3 bases are TGTGCCAGCAGCTCAGGTGGTTATCAGCCCCAGCATTTT. Amino acids: CASSSGGYQPQHF.

This clone appeared a few times. The same CDR3 can be traced to other DNA sequences in this sample. The chain joins TRBV6-5 to TRBJ1-3; the D is unclear. Trimming pared 0 bases from V and 0 bases from J, leaving 3 bases between. Germline V gene lookup returns CDR1 MNHEY and CDR2 SVGAGI. The CDR3 has 14 residues. The CDR3 loop is CASSYSGSGNTIYF. CDR3 in DNA: TGTGCCAGCAGTTACTCCGGCTCTGGAAACACCATATATTTT.

The V and J genes are TRBV29-1 and TRBJ1-1, with 7 bases aligning to TRBD1. Trimming at V came to 4 bases and at J to 5 bases, leaving 10 bases not matched to a gene. The CDR3 totals 14 residues. CDR1 is SQVTM and CDR2 is ANQGSEA in the germline V gene. CDR3 amino acids: CSVANNRGGTEAFF. In nucleotides, the CDR3 is TGCAGCGTTGCCAATAACAGGGGAGGAACTGAAGCTTTCTTT.

The chain links TRBV7-2 to TRBJ2-7; tentative D call: TRBD1 (6 bases). The germline V gene has CDR1 SGHTA and CDR2 FQGNSA. This CDR3 region has 15 residues. Trimming left V 1 base short and J 3 bases short, with 13 bases between. CDR3 sequence (DNA): TGTGCCAGCAGCTTAGTTCGGGACACCGTCTACGAGCAGTACTTC. Its protein product is CASSLVRDTVYEQYF.

This chain uses TRBV24-1 with TRBJ1-2, with 9 positions matching TRBD1. Germline assignment: CDR1 KGHDR and CDR2 SFDVKD. Trimming removed 8 bases from V and 2 bases from J; junction bases left unmatched: 2. The CDR3 consists of 13 residues. Written as DNA, the CDR3 is TGTGCCACCAAGGACAGGGGAAACTATGGCTACACCTTC. Amino acid sequence: CATKDRGNYGYTF.

The chain combines TRBV29-1 with TRBJ2-7; 10 nucleotides match TRBD1. The CDR3 spans 13 residues. V shed 1 base and J 6 bases; nucleotides not matched to a gene: 3. Germline CDR1 reads SQVTM; CDR2 reads ANQGSEA. The CDR3 loop reads CSVEGTGGGEQYF. The CDR3 DNA sequence: TGCAGCGTTGAAGGGACAGGGGGTGGCGAGCAGTACTTC.

This clone was detected once. The V call is TRBV2, the J call TRBJ2-7; 7 bases are a match to TRBD2. Looked up from germline, CDR1 is SNHLY and CDR2 is FYNNEI. The CDR3 is made up of 13 amino acids. V trimming: 7 bases; J trimming: 3 bases; junction bases outside the gene matches: 6. CDR3: CASIRGEGYEQYF. CDR3 in DNA: TGTGCCAGCATACGAGGGGAGGGCTACGAGCAGTACTTC.

The chain couples TRBV12-3 or TRBV12-4 to TRBJ2-4, with a weak D call TRBD1 (5 bases). Trimming left V 6 bases short and J 7 bases short, with 13 bases between. The CDR3 contains 13 residues. The DNA for the CDR3 is TGTGCCAGCAGAACTAATCCAGGGAACATTCAGTACTTC. Its translation is CASRTNPGNIQYF.

This chain links TRBV12-5 with TRBJ1-1; D call uncertain. Trimming took off 0 bases at V and 2 bases at J, with 19 bases between the two ends. There are 18 residues in the CDR3. Germline CDR1 is LGHNT and CDR2 is FRNRAP. The CDR3 DNA follows: TGTGCTAGTGGTTTGGTATCTCATTCTACCGAAACCAACACTGAAGCTTTCTTT. It codes for CASGLVSHSTETNTEAFF.

J is TRBJ2-7 and V is TRBV19; 10 nucleotides match TRBD1. Germline CDR1 LNHDA, CDR2 SQIVND (reference sequence). The length of the CDR3 is 15 residues. J gave up 6 bases and V 4 bases, and 9 bases lay outside the gene matches. The CDR3 coding sequence is TGTGCCAGTAGTAAATCGGGACAGGGGTTTGGCGAGCAGTACTTC. It specifies CASSKSGQGFGEQYF.

The chain combines TRBV9 with TRBJ1-5; TRBD1 matches at 7 bases. Looked up from germline, CDR1 is SGDLS and CDR2 is YYNGEE. V dropped 0 bases and J dropped 6; count of bases not matched to a gene: 3. The CDR3 is made up of 14 amino acids. CDR3: CASSVGPGGQPQHF. Here the CDR3 DNA reads TGTGCCAGCAGCGTAGGGCCAGGGGGTCAGCCCCAGCATTTT.

The chain is built from TRBV10-1 and TRBJ1-1; D ambiguous. V gave up 9 bases and J gave up 4 bases, with 12 bases separating them. The CDR3 consists of 12 residues. Germline V gene lookup returns CDR1 WNHNN and CDR2 SYGVQD (reference sequence). The CDR3 bases are TGCGCCAGTAGTACCGGAGGCACTGAAGCTTTCTTT. Translation: CASSTGGTEAFF.

Concerning this clone: The sample contains more than one DNA sequence encoding this CDR3. The chain uses TRBV12-3 or TRBV12-4 and TRBJ2-7, with D possibly matching TRBD1 (5 bases). The CDR3 is 12 residues long. The V and J ends lost 6 bases and 3 bases respectively, with 9 bases between them. The CDR3 region is CASSPDSYEQYF. CDR3 nucleotide sequence: TGTGCCAGCAGCCCCGACAGCTACGAGCAGTACTTC.

This clone occurred once. The chain links TRBV4-1 to TRBJ2-7; weak D call: TRBD2 (5 bases). The germline V gene encodes CDR1 MGHRA and CDR2 YSYEKL. The CDR3 contains 17 residues. The ends were cut back, 2 bases at V and 5 bases at J, with 22 bases in the middle. The CDR3 nucleotides read TGCGCCAGCAGCCAATTCCACGACCCTTTCGAGGGCCACGAGCAGTACTTC. This gives the protein CASSQFHDPFEGHEQYF.

The chain has TRBV3-1 (or the pseudogene TRBV3-2) and TRBJ2-4; 7 nucleotides align to TRBD2. Germline CDR1 and CDR2: LGHDT and YNNKEL (reference sequence). The CDR3 runs to 14 residues. V trimming: 2 bases; J trimming: 9 bases; junction bases outside the gene matches: 7. In DNA, the CDR3 is TGTGCCAGCAGCCAAATGACGCGGGGGTTCATTCAGTACTTC. It yields the protein CASSQMTRGFIQYF.

The CDR3 protein is CARRVAGGNYGYTF. The CDR3 DNA reads as TGTGCCCGGCGAGTTGCAGGGGGTAACTATGGCTACACCTTC. The chain links TRBV30 to TRBJ1-2, with 7 bases matching TRBD1. Germline CDR1 reads GTSNPN; CDR2 reads SVGIG (reference sequence). Trimming removed 8 bases from V and 1 base from J; junction bases left unmatched: 10. This CDR3 is 14 amino acids long.